Listed here are 8 T cell receptor beta chains from one sample, sequenced in a study of T cell clones after liver transplantation. The data were produced by immunoSEQ multiplex PCR, yet TCRdb's version contains in-frame clones alone and is incomplete. The sample includes over 15,000 clones, approximately 88% of them seen just once. The source was CD8+ T cells from blood, collected before liver transplant. The receptors come from a human donor who received a liver transplant.

The count of this clone is one. The chain combines TRBV11-3 with TRBJ2-1, with D unresolved. CDR1 is SGHNT and CDR2 is YENEEA in the germline V gene. The V and J ends lost 5 bases and 3 bases respectively, with 14 bases between them. The CDR3 is 15 residues long. In DNA form, the CDR3 reads TGTGCCAGCAGCCCTGGGCAGCCGTACTACAATGAGCAGTTCTTC. It translates to CASSPGQPYYNEQFF.

This clone was recorded once. V and J are TRBV18 and TRBJ2-1; TRBD2 aligns across 10 bases. The junction had 8 bases not matched to a gene; V was cut back by 6 bases and J by 6 bases. This CDR3 contains 15 residues. Germline V gives CDR1 KGHSH, CDR2 LQKENI. DNA of the CDR3: TGTGCCAGCTCTCCTAGCGGGAGCGGAATCAATGAGCAGTTCTTC. The encoded protein is CASSPSGSGINEQFF. The full variable domain, its missing parts supplied by reference TRBV18 and TRBJ2-1, is NAGVMQNPRHLVRRRGQEARLRCSPMKGHSHVYWYRQLPEEGLKFMVYLQKENIIDESGMPKERFSAEFPKEGPSILRIQQVVRGDSAAYFCASSPSGSGINEQFFGPGTRLTVL.

V and J are TRBV9 and TRBJ2-7; perhaps TRBD1 as D (6 bases). CDR1 SGDLS and CDR2 YYNGEE come from the germline V gene. Trimming left V 2 bases short and J 2 bases short, with 11 bases between. CDR3 length equals 14 residues. CDR3 DNA: TGTGCCAGCAGCGTCGGGGACACCGCCTACGAGCAGTACTTC. This sequence encodes CASSVGDTAYEQYF.

The chain combines TRBV25-1 with TRBJ1-3; D not certain. Trimming pared 6 bases from V and 2 bases from J, leaving 5 bases between. The germline V gene has CDR1 MGHDK and CDR2 SYGVNS. This CDR3 has 12 amino acids. CDR3 sequence: CASRGPGNTIYF. As DNA, the CDR3 is TGTGCCAGCAGAGGGCCTGGAAACACCATATATTTT.

This chain uses TRBV19 with TRBJ2-7; 7 bases agree with TRBD1. With V trimmed by 5 bases and J by 2 bases, 3 bases remained unmatched. CDR1 LNHDA and CDR2 SQIVND come from the germline V gene (reference sequence). CDR3 length: 13 amino acids. CDR3 in amino acids: CASSWTGTYEQYF. CDR3 coding DNA: TGTGCCAGTAGTTGGACAGGAACCTACGAGCAGTACTTC.

The chain joins TRBV5-4 to TRBJ1-1, with 7 bases fitting TRBD1. The germline CDR1 and CDR2 sequences are SGHNT and YYREEE (reference sequence). This CDR3 spans 13 amino acids. The trim removed 2 bases at V and 5 bases at J, leaving 3 bases unmatched. The CDR3 coding sequence is TGTGCCAGCAGCTTAGGGGGCGCGACTGAAGCTTTCTTT. Translation gives CASSLGGATEAFF.

This clone was detected once. V gene TRBV16 combines with J gene TRBJ1-1; no firm D call. Germline values: CDR1 KGHSY, CDR2 FQNENV. V was pared by 0 bases and J by 1 base, with 12 bases between. The CDR3 extends over 16 amino acids. CDR3 bases: TGTGCCAGCAGCCAATCGATTGGGTGGGAGAACACTGAAGCTTTCTTT. The encoded protein is CASSQSIGWENTEAFF.

This chain connects TRBV7-9 to TRBJ1-3; D is possibly TRBD1 (5 bases). The germline V gene has CDR1 SEHNR and CDR2 FQNEAQ (reference sequence). V was shortened by 5 bases and J by 8 bases, with 19 bases between the two germline ends. This CDR3 has 15 residues. CDR3 nucleotide sequence: TGTGCCAGCAGCCTTCTTCCAGGGAGTTCGGACACCATATATTTT. It is translated as CASSLLPGSSDTIYF.